In its sample, the clone carrying this T cell receptor (beta chain) was seen once. Antigen: not known. These data are taken from a study of CD8 T cell repertoires and HIV-1 epitope variants. Study at large: Twenty-five autologous and known Gag and Nef epitope variant peptides each stimulated T cells separately.

The data were produced by immunoSEQ multiplex PCR, yet TCRdb's version contains in-frame clones alone and is incomplete. The top ten hold roughly two fifths of the sample, which has some 1,100 clones, approximately 64% seen once. The TCR was taken from a male donor with HIV. The sequenced sample was cultured CD8+ T cells derived from PBMCs.

The CDR3 DNA follows: TGTGCCAGCAGCGATGGACTAGCGGAAGAGACCCAGTACTTC. Translated: CASSDGLAEETQYF. This rearrangement joins TRBV13 to TRBJ2-5; 10 bases match TRBD2. The CDR3 spans 14 residues. From germline, CDR1 is PRHDT and CDR2 FYEKMQ (reference sequence). Unmatched junction bases numbered 3, after V lost 5 bases and J lost 3 bases.